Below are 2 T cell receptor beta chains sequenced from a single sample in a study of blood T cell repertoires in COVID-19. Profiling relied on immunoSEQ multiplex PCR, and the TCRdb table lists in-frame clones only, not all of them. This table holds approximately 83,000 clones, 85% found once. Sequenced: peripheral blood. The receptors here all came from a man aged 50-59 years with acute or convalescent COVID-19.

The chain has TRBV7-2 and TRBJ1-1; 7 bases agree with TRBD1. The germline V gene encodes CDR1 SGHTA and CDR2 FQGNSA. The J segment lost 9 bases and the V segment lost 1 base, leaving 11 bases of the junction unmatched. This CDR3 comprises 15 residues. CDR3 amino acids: CASSLVGLDRDKAFF. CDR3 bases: TGTGCCAGCAGCTTAGTCGGCCTTGACAGGGATAAAGCTTTCTTT.

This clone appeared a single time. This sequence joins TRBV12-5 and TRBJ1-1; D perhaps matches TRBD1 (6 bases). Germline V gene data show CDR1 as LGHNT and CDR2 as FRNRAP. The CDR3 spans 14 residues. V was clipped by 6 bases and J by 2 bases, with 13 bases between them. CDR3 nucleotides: TGTGCTAGTGGCCCGGGACACGGCAACACTGAAGCTTTCTTT. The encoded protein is CASGPGHGNTEAFF. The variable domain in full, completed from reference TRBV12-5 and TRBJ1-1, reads DARVTQTPRHKVTEMGQEVTMRCQPILGHNTVFWYRQTMMQGLELLAYFRNRAPLDDSGMPKDRFSAEMPDATLATLKIQPSEPRDSAVYFCASGPGHGNTEAFFGQGTRLTVV.